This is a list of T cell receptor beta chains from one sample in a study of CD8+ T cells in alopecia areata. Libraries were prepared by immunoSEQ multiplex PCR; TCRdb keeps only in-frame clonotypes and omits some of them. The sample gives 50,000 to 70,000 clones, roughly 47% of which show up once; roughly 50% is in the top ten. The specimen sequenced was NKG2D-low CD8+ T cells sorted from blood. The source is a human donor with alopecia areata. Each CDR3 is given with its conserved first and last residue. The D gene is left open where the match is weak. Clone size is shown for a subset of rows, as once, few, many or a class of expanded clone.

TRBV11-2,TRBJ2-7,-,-,TGTGCCAGCAGCTTAGATCCGGGACCCTACGAGCAGTACTTC,CASSLDPGPYEQYF
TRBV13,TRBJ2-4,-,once,TGTGCCAGCAGGAATCCCAACAGAAACATTCAGTACTTC,CASRNPNRNIQYF
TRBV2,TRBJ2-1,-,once,TGTGCCAGCAATGGGGTGGGGATTACCTACAATGAGCAGTTCTTC,CASNGVGITYNEQFF
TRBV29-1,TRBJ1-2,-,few,TGCAGCGTCATCTTGAACTGGGACGGTATTGGCTATGGCTACACCTTC,CSVILNWDGIGYGYTF
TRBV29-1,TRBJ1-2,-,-,TGCAGCGGTGACCACCCCCAGGGGGGCTACACCTTC,CSGDHPQGGYTF
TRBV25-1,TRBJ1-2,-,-,TGTGCCAGCAGCCCCGCTAACTATGGCTACACCTTC,CASSPANYGYTF
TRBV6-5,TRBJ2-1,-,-,TGTGCCAGCAGTTACTATGGCAGCATCTCCTACAATGAGCAGTTCTTC,CASSYYGSISYNEQFF
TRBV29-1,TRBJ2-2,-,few,TGCAGCGTTGCAAATCTCCGGGGCACCGGGGAGCTGTTTTTT,CSVANLRGTGELFF
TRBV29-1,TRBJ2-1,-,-,TGCAGCGTTGAAGGGTTATACTACAATGAGCAGTTCTTC,CSVEGLYYNEQFF
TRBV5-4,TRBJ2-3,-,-,TGTGCCAGCAGTTTGGAGCTAGGGGCAGATACGCAGTATTTT,CASSLELGADTQYF
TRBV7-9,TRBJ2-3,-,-,TGTGCCAGCAGCCCCAGTGGGGAATTCACAGATACGCAGTATTTT,CASSPSGEFTDTQYF
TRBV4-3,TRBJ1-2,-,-,TGCGCCAGCAGCCAAGGGAGGGGGGCAGCGCAAGTTGGCTACACCTTC,CASSQGRGAAQVGYTF
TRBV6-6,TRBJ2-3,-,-,TGTGCCAGCAGTGACTCCGTTCGAGTACACACAGATACGCAGTATTTT,CASSDSVRVHTDTQYF
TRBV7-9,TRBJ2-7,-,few,TGTGCCAGCAGCTTATTCCCCAACGAGCAGTACTTC,CASSLFPNEQYF
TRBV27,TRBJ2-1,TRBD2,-,TGTGCCAGCAGTTTTGGGCTAGCGGGCGGCGAGCAGTTCTTC,CASSFGLAGGEQFF
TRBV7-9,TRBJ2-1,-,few,TGTGCCAGCAGCGTGACACGAGGGGGTCCCTACAATGAGCAGTTCTTC,CASSVTRGGPYNEQFF
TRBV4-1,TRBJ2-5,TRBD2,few,TGCGCCAGCAGCCAAAGTGGGGGGGATAAAGAGACCCAGTACTTC,CASSQSGGDKETQYF
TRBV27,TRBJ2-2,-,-,TGTGCCAGCAGTTTGGGGTGGGGAACCGGGGAGCTGTTTTTT,CASSLGWGTGELFF
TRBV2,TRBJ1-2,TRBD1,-,TGTGCCAGCAGTGTAGGACAGGACTCCCCTCCCGACGGCTACACCTTC,CASSVGQDSPPDGYTF
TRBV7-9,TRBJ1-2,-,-,TGTGCCAGCAGCTTAGCGGGACAAAGCTATGGCTACACCTTC,CASSLAGQSYGYTF
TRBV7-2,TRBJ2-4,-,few,TGTGCCAGCAGCTTAGGGGGGAACATTCAGTACTTC,CASSLGGNIQYF
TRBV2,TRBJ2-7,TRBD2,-,TGTGCTTCATTGGGAGGGACCTACGAGCAGTACTTC,CASLGGTYEQYF
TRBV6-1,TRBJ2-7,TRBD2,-,TGTGCCAGCAGTGAGGGAGCGGGGGGGTACGAGCAGTACTTC,CASSEGAGGYEQYF
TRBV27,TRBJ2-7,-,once,TGTGCCAGCAGCCAAAGGACGGGCTACGAGCAGTACTTC,CASSQRTGYEQYF
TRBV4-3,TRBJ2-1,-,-,TGCGCCAGCAGCCAAGACACTTCCTACAATGAGCAGTTCTTC,CASSQDTSYNEQFF
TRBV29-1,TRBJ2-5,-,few,TGCAGCGTACCTACCGTGTACCAAGAGACCCAGTACTTC,CSVPTVYQETQYF
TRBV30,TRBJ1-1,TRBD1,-,TGTGCCTGGACAGGGGGCGTGAACACTGAAGCTTTCTTT,CAWTGGVNTEAFF
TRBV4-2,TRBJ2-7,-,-,TGTGCCAGCAGCCAAGGAACGGGGGAGCTGTACTTC,CASSQGTGELYF
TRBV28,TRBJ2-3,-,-,TGTGCCAGCAGTTTAGCGAGAGTTGCCCCAGATACGCAGTATTTT,CASSLARVAPDTQYF
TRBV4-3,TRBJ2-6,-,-,TGCGCCAGCAGCCAATTCCCTCCCGAGGGGCAGAACTCTGGGGCCAACGTCCTGACTTTC,CASSQFPPEGQNSGANVLTF
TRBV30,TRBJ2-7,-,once,TGTGCCTGGAGTGTACTCAGGGGCGAGCAGTACTTC,CAWSVLRGEQYF
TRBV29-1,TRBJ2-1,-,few,TGCAGCGTGACGGGGACCCCTGAAGGCTACAATGAGCAGTTCTTC,CSVTGTPEGYNEQFF
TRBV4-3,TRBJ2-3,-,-,TGCGCCAGCAGCCAAGGGAGGGGGGCGAGGACAGATACGCAGTATTTT,CASSQGRGARTDTQYF
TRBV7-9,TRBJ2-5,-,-,TGTGCCAGCAGCCCGGACTTAAGGGAGACCCAGTACTTC,CASSPDLRETQYF
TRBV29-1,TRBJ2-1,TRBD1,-,TGCAGCGTTTGGACAGGGCAAACCGATGAGCAGTTCTTC,CSVWTGQTDEQFF
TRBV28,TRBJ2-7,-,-,TGTGCCAGCAGCCGGTCCTGGAGGGACGAGCAGTACTTC,CASSRSWRDEQYF
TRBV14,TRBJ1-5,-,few,TGTGCCAGCAGCGCGCCGGGGCTCAATCAGCCCCAGCATTTT,CASSAPGLNQPQHF
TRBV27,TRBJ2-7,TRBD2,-,TGTGCCAGCAGTTTAACCCCTAGCGGGGGAACCTACGAGCAGTACTTC,CASSLTPSGGTYEQYF
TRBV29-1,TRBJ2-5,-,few,TGCAGCGCTCCGGCCGGGGGGACCCAGTACTTC,CSAPAGGTQYF
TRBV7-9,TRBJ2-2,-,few,TGTGCCAGCAGCTTAAAGGGTGGGACCGGGGAGCTGTTTTTT,CASSLKGGTGELFF
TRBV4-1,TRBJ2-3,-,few,TGCGCCAGCAGCGAAGTCCCAGGAGAAGATACGCAGTATTTT,CASSEVPGEDTQYF
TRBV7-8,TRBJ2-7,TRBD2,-,TGTGCCAGCAGCTTATCGCGGCTAGCGGGAGACCTTTACGAGCAGTACTTC,CASSLSRLAGDLYEQYF
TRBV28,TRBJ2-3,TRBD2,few,TGTGCCAGCAGTTTACGATGGGCTAGCGGGAAAGTCACAGATACGCAGTATTTT,CASSLRWASGKVTDTQYF
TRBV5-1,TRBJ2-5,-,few,TGCGCCAGCAGCTTGGACAGAAACCAAGAGACCCAGTACTTC,CASSLDRNQETQYF
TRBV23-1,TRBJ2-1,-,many,TGCGCCAGCAGTCAAGCGATCTACAATGAGCAGTTCTTC,CASSQAIYNEQFF
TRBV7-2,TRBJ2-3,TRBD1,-,TGTGCCAGCAGCCCACGGACAGGGGGATTCACAGATACGCAGTATTTT,CASSPRTGGFTDTQYF
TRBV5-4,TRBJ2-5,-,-,TGTGCCAGCAGCTTGGGCCGAGAGACCCAGTACTTC,CASSLGRETQYF
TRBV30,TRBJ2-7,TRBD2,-,TGTGCCTGGAGTGTAGGGCTAGCGGGAGGATACGAGCAGTACTTC,CAWSVGLAGGYEQYF
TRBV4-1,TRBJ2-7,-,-,TGCGCCAGCAGCCAAGATCACAAGCGGAGCTCCTACGAGCAGTACTTC,CASSQDHKRSSYEQYF
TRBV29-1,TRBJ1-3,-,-,TGCAGCGCAGACAGCAGTGTCGGAAACACCATATATTTT,CSADSSVGNTIYF
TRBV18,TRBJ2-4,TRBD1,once,TGTGCCAGCTCACCGCCGGGACAGGTTGGCCCAGCCAAAAACATTCAGTACTTC,CASSPPGQVGPAKNIQYF